This T cell receptor beta chain was recovered during a study of naive and memory T cell subsets. Study-wide findings and caveats: Over 85% of naive TCR sequences appeared only once, unlike memory subsets. Diversity fell and Gini index rose from naive through CM, EM, EMRA.

Notes on this clonotype: No antigen is known for it.

Germline V gene data show CDR1 as MGHRA and CDR2 as YSYEKL. This CDR3 has 16 residues. V dropped 0 bases and J dropped 4; count of bases not matched to a gene: 6. An equimolar mix of two oligonucleotides served as the beta constant-region primer for TRBC1 and TRBC2. TCRdb re-called the UMI-ligation and nested PCR reads through MiXCR, storing one row per CDR3 protein. Here the sample spans about 150,000 distinct CDR3 sequences, over 15% being singletons. The rearrangement joins TRBV4-1 to TRBJ2-5, with TRBD1 identical over 9 bases. This TCR was sampled from a human donor in good health. Sample: naive CD4+ T cells from blood. The CDR3 DNA reads as TGCGCCAGCAGCCAAGATCTTCCGGACAGGGGAGAGACCCAGTACTTC. Protein: CASSQDLPDRGETQYF.